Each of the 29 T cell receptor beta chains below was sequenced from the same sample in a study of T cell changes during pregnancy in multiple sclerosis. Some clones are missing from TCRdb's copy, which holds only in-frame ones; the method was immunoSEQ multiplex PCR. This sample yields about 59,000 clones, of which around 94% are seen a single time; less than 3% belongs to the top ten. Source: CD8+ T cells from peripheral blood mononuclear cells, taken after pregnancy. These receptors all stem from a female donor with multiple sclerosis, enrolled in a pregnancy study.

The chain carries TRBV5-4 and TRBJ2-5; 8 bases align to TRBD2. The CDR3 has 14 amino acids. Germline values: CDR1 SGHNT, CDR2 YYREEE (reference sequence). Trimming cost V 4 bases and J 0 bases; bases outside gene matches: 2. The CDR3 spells CASSPGLDQETQYF. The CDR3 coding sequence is TGTGCCAGCAGCCCGGGACTAGACCAAGAGACCCAGTACTTC.

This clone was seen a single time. CDR3 sequence (DNA): TGTGCCAGCAGCCCCAATACAGGGTACGAGCAGTACTTC. This sequence encodes CASSPNTGYEQYF. The chain recombines TRBV7-9 with TRBJ2-7; the D gene is possibly TRBD1 (6 bases). This CDR3 is built from 13 residues. Trimming took 5 bases from V and 4 from J, leaving 12 bases between them. Per germline, CDR1 SEHNR and CDR2 FQNEAQ (reference sequence).

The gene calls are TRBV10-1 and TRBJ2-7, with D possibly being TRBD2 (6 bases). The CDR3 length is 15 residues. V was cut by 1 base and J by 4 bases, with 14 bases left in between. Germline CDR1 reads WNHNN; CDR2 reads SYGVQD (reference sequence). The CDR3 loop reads CASSEWGRGIYEQYF. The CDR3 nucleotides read TGCGCCAGCAGTGAGTGGGGTCGGGGGATATACGAGCAGTACTTC.

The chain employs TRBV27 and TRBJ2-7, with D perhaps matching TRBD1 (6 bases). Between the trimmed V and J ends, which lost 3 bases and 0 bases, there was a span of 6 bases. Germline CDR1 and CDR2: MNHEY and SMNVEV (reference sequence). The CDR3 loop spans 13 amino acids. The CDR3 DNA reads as TGTGCCAGCAGTTTGGGACACTCCTACGAGCAGTACTTC. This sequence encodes CASSLGHSYEQYF.

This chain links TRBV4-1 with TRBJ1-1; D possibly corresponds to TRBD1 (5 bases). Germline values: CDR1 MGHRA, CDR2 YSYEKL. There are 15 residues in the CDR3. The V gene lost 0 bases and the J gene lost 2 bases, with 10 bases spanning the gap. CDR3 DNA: TGCGCCAGCAGCCAAGATGGGGCACGAAACACTGAAGCTTTCTTT. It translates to CASSQDGARNTEAFF.

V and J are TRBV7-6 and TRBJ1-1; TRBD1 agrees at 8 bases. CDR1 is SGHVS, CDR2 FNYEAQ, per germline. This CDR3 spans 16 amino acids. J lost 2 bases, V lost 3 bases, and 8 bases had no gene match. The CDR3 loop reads CASSFRTGGVNTEAFF. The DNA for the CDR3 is TGTGCCAGCAGCTTTCGAACAGGGGGGGTAAACACTGAAGCTTTCTTT.

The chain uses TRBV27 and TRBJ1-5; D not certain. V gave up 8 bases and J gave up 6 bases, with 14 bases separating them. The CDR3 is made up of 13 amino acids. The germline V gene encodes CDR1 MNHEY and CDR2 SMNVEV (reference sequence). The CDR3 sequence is CASSVLAGQPQHF. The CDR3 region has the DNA TGTGCCAGCTCAGTCTTGGCAGGTCAGCCCCAGCATTTT.

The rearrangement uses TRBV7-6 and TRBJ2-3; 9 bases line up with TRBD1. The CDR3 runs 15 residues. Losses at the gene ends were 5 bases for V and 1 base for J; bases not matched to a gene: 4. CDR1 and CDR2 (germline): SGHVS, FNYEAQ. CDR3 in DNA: TGTGCCAGCAGCGTCCGGGACAGGGGCACAGATACGCAGTATTTT. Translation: CASSVRDRGTDTQYF.

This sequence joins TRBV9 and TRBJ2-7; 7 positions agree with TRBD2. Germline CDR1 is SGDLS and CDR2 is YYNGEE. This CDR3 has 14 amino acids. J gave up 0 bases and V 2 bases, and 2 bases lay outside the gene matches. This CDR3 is CASSVLAVSYEQYF. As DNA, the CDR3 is TGTGCCAGCAGCGTCCTAGCGGTCTCCTACGAGCAGTACTTC. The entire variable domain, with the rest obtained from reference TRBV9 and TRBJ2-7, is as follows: DSGVTQTPKHLITATGQRVTLRCSPRSGDLSVYWYQQSLDQGLQFLIQYYNGEERAKGNILERFSAQQFPDLHSELNLSSLELGDSALYFCASSVLAVSYEQYFGPGTRLTVT.

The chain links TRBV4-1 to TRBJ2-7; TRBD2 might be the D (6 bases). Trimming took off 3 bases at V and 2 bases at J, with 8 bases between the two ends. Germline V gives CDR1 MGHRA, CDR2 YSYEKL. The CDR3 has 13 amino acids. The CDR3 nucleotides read TGCGCCAGCAGCCAGGAGGGGACCTACGAGCAGTACTTC. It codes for CASSQEGTYEQYF.

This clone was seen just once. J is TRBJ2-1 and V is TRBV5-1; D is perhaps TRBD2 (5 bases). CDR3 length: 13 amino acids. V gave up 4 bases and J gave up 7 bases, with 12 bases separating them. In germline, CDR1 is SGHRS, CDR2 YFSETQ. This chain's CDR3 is CASSPGVGNEQFF. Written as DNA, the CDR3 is TGCGCCAGCAGCCCCGGGGTGGGGAATGAGCAGTTCTTC.

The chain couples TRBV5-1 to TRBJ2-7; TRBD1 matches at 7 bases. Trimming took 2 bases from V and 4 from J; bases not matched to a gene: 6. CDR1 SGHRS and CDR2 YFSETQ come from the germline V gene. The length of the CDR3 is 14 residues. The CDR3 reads CASSLGAGGYEQYF. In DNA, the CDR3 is TGCGCCAGCAGCTTAGGGGCAGGGGGTTACGAGCAGTACTTC. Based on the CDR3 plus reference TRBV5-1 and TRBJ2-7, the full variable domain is KAGVTQTPRYLIKTRGQQVTLSCSPISGHRSVSWYQQTPGQGLQFLFEYFSETQRNKGNFPGRFSGRQFSNSRSEMNVSTLELGDSALYLCASSLGAGGYEQYFGPGTRLTVT.

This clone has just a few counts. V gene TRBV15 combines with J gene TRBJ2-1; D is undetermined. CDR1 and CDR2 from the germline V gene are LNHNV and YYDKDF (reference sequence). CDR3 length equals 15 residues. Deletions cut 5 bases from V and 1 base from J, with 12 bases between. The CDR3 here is CATSLEFGSYNEQFF. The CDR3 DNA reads TGTGCCACCAGCCTAGAATTTGGGTCCTACAATGAGCAGTTCTTC.

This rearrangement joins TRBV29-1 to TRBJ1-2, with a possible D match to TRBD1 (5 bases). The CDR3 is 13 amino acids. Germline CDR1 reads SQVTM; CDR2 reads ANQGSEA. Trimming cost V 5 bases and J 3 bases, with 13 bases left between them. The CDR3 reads CSVRQSGDYGYTF. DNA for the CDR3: TGCAGCGTTAGACAGAGTGGGGACTATGGCTACACCTTC.

CDR3 sequence (DNA): TGTGCCAGCAGCTTATACGGCGGGAAGGAGACCCAGTACTTC. Translating it yields CASSLYGGKETQYF. The chain is built from TRBV7-6 and TRBJ2-5, with a possible D match to TRBD2 (6 bases). The V gene lost 2 bases and the J gene lost 5 bases, with 12 bases spanning the gap. This CDR3 has 14 amino acids. Germline loops: CDR1 SGHVS, CDR2 FNYEAQ.

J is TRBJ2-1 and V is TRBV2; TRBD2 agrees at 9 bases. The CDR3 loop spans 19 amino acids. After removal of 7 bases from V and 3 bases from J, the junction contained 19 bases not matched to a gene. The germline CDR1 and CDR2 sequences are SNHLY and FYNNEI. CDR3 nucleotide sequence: TGTGCCAGCAACGGGGCTAGCGGGGATACTATTCCGAGCTACAATGAGCAGTTCTTC. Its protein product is CASNGASGDTIPSYNEQFF.

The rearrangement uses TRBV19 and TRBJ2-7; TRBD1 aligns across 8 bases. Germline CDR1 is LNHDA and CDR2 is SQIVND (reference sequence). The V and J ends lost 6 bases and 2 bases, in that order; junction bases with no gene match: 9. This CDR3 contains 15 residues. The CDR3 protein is CASSPGQGGTYEQYF. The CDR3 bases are TGTGCCAGTAGCCCCGGACAGGGAGGAACCTACGAGCAGTACTTC.

The CDR3 DNA follows: TGTGCCAGCTACAGGGGGCTCGGGGAAAAACTGTTTTTT. Translation: CASYRGLGEKLFF. The V call is TRBV11-2, the J call TRBJ1-4; 9 bases agree with TRBD1. Germline CDR1 reads SGHAT; CDR2 reads FQNNGV. The length of the CDR3 is 13 residues. V trimming: 8 bases; J trimming: 8 bases; junction bases outside the gene matches: 6.

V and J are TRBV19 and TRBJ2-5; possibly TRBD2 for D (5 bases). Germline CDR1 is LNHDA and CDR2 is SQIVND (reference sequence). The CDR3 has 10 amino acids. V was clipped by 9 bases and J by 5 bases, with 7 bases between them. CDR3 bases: TGTGCCAGCCGAGGGGAGACCCAGTACTTC. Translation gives CASRGETQYF.

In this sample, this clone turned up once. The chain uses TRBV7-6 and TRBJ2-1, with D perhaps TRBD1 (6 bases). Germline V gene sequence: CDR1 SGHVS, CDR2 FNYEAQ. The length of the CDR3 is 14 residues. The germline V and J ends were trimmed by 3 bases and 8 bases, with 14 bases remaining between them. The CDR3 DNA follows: TGTGCCAGCAGCTTTATCTCAGGGGTGGATGAGCAGTTCTTC. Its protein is CASSFISGVDEQFF.

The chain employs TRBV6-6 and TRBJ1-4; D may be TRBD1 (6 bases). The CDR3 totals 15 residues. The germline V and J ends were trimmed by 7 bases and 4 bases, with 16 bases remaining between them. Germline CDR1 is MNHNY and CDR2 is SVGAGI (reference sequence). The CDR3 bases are TGTGCCAGCATCATGGGGGGGGCGAGTAATGAAAAACTGTTTTTT. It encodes CASIMGGASNEKLFF.

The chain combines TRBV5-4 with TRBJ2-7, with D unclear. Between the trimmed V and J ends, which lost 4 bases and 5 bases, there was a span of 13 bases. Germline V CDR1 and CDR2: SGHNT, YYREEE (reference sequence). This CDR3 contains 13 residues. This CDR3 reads CASSPYDRDEQYF. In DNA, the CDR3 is TGTGCCAGCAGCCCCTACGACCGGGACGAGCAGTACTTC.

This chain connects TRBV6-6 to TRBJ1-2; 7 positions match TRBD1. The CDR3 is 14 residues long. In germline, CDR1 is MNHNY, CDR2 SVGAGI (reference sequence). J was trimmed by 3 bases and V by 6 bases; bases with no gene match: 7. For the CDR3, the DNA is TGTGCCAGCAGCACGACAGGGTATGACTATGGCTACACCTTC. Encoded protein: CASSTTGYDYGYTF.

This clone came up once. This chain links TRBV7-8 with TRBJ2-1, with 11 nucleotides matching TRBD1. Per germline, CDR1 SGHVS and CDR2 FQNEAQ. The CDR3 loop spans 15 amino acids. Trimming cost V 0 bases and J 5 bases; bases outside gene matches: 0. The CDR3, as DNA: TGTGCCAGCAGCTTAGCGGACAGGGGGCACAATGAGCAGTTCTTC. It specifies CASSLADRGHNEQFF.

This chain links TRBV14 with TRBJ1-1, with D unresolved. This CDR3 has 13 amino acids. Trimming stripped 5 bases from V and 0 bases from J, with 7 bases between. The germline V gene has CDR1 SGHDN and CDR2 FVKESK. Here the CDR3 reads CASSFELNTEAFF. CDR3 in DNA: TGTGCCAGCAGCTTCGAGCTGAACACTGAAGCTTTCTTT.

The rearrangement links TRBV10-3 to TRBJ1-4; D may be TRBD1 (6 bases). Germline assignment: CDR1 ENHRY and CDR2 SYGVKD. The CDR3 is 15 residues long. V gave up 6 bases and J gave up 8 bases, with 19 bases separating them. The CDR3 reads CAIRVRTAEAEKLFF. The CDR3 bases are TGTGCCATCAGGGTCCGGACAGCTGAAGCGGAAAAACTGTTTTTT.

For the CDR3, the DNA is TGCGCCAGCAGCTTGGCCTGGGACAGCCCCACTGAAGCTTTCTTT. Its translation: CASSLAWDSPTEAFF. The chain employs TRBV5-1 and TRBJ1-1; 7 bases line up with TRBD1. This CDR3 spans 15 amino acids. CDR1 and CDR2 from the germline V gene are SGHRS and YFSETQ. J lost 4 bases, V lost 0 bases, and 6 bases had no gene match.

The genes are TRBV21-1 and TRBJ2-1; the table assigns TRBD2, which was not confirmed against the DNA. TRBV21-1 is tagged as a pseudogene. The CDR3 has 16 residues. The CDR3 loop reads CASRGDSTYFYNEQFF. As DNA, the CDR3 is TGTGCCAGCAGGGGGGACTCTACTTACTTCTACAATGAGCAGTTCTTC.

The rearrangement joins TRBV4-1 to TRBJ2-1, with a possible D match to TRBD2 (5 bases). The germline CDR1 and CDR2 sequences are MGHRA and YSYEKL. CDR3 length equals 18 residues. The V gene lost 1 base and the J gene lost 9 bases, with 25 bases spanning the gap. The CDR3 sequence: CASSQVRGFWARAGEQFF. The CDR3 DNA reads TGCGCCAGCAGCCAAGTGCGCGGGTTTTGGGCGCGGGCGGGTGAGCAGTTCTTC.